This is a list of T cell receptor beta chains from one sample in a study of T cell changes during pregnancy in multiple sclerosis. Sequencing was performed with immunoSEQ multiplex PCR; in TCRdb, only in-frame clones are kept and a portion is missing. The sample includes about 69,000 clones, 90% to 95% of them seen just once. This sample comprised CD4+ T cells from peripheral blood mononuclear cells, obtained in the third trimester of pregnancy. The receptors were gathered from a female donor in good health, enrolled as a control in a pregnancy study. CDR3s include the opening cysteine and the closing phenylalanine or tryptophan. Fields, in order: D gene, V gene, CDR3 length, J gene, CDR3 protein, CDR3 DNA. D genes are given only for firm matches.

d_call: NA
v_call: TRBV19
cdr3_length: 13
j_call: TRBJ1-5
cdr3_aa: CASMAYSNQPQHF
cdr3_nt: TGTGCCAGTATGGCTTATAGCAATCAGCCCCAGCATTTT

d_call: NA
v_call: TRBV7-9
cdr3_length: 14
j_call: TRBJ1-1
cdr3_aa: CASSQDSMNTEAFF
cdr3_nt: TGTGCCAGCAGCCAGGACAGCATGAACACTGAAGCTTTCTTT

d_call: NA
v_call: TRBV7-2
cdr3_length: 13
j_call: TRBJ1-1
cdr3_aa: CASSLTGNTEAFF
cdr3_nt: TGTGCCAGCAGCTTGACAGGGAACACTGAAGCTTTCTTT

d_call: TRBD2
v_call: TRBV30
cdr3_length: 16
j_call: TRBJ2-7
cdr3_aa: CAWSKSGTPAFYEQYF
cdr3_nt: TGTGCCTGGAGCAAAAGCGGGACTCCGGCTTTCTACGAGCAGTACTTC

d_call: NA
v_call: TRBV15
cdr3_length: 14
j_call: TRBJ2-7
cdr3_aa: CATSRYRETEEQYF
cdr3_nt: TGTGCCACCAGCAGATACAGGGAGACGGAAGAGCAGTACTTC

d_call: TRBD1
v_call: TRBV15
cdr3_length: 16
j_call: TRBJ1-2
cdr3_aa: CATHPGQGVINYGYTF
cdr3_nt: TGTGCCACACATCCGGGACAGGGGGTGATTAACTATGGCTACACCTTC

d_call: NA
v_call: TRBV7-2
cdr3_length: 17
j_call: TRBJ1-3
cdr3_aa: CASSLGVQGISGNTIYF
cdr3_nt: TGTGCCAGCAGCTTAGGGGTACAGGGAATCTCTGGAAACACCATATATTTT

d_call: TRBD2
v_call: TRBV7-2
cdr3_length: 18
j_call: TRBJ2-5
cdr3_aa: CASSLPPRASGKQETQYF
cdr3_nt: TGTGCCAGCAGCTTACCTCCCCGGGCTAGCGGAAAGCAAGAGACCCAGTACTTC

d_call: TRBD1
v_call: TRBV5-4
cdr3_length: 14
j_call: TRBJ2-7
cdr3_aa: CASSPGTEFYEQYF
cdr3_nt: TGTGCCAGCAGCCCCGGGACAGAATTCTACGAGCAGTACTTC

d_call: NA
v_call: TRBV7-2
cdr3_length: 15
j_call: TRBJ1-2
cdr3_aa: CASSPRSAGSYGYTF
cdr3_nt: TGTGCCAGCAGCCCCCGGTCGGCGGGATCGTATGGCTACACCTTC

d_call: NA
v_call: TRBV27
cdr3_length: 15
j_call: TRBJ2-5
cdr3_aa: CASSLSRQGQETQYF
cdr3_nt: TGTGCCAGCAGTTTATCGAGGCAGGGCCAAGAGACCCAGTACTTC

d_call: TRBD1
v_call: TRBV13
cdr3_length: 15
j_call: TRBJ1-6
cdr3_aa: CASSFGQGVISPLHF
cdr3_nt: TGTGCCAGCAGCTTCGGACAGGGAGTTATATCACCCCTCCACTTT

d_call: TRBD1
v_call: TRBV6-6
cdr3_length: 16
j_call: TRBJ2-5
cdr3_aa: CASSPVMDRGTETQYF
cdr3_nt: TGTGCCAGCAGCCCCGTCATGGACAGGGGGACGGAGACCCAGTACTTC

d_call: NA
v_call: TRBV18
cdr3_length: 14
j_call: TRBJ2-5
cdr3_aa: CASSPPDTQETQYF
cdr3_nt: TGTGCCAGCTCACCACCGGACACACAAGAGACCCAGTACTTC

d_call: NA
v_call: TRBV2
cdr3_length: 11
j_call: TRBJ2-7
cdr3_aa: CASSVRYEQYF
cdr3_nt: TGTGCCAGCAGTGTCCGCTACGAGCAGTACTTC

d_call: TRBD2
v_call: TRBV7-2
cdr3_length: 14
j_call: TRBJ2-7
cdr3_aa: CASTSGAPQNEQYF
cdr3_nt: TGTGCCAGCACCAGCGGGGCCCCCCAGAACGAGCAGTACTTC

d_call: NA
v_call: TRBV11-2
cdr3_length: 16
j_call: TRBJ1-6
cdr3_aa: CASSPGVSSYNSPLHF
cdr3_nt: TGTGCCAGCAGCCCAGGGGTCAGCTCCTATAATTCACCCCTCCACTTT

d_call: NA
v_call: TRBV13
cdr3_length: 15
j_call: TRBJ1-5
cdr3_aa: CASSLGRGGNQPQHF
cdr3_nt: TGTGCCAGCAGCTTGGGGCGTGGCGGCAATCAGCCCCAGCATTTT

d_call: TRBD1
v_call: TRBV12-5
cdr3_length: 16
j_call: TRBJ1-5
cdr3_aa: CASGLGTGSGGQPQHF
cdr3_nt: TGTGCTAGTGGTTTGGGGACAGGGTCCGGGGGTCAGCCCCAGCATTTT

d_call: TRBD1
v_call: TRBV19
cdr3_length: 15
j_call: TRBJ1-3
cdr3_aa: CATRQGAPPGNTIYF
cdr3_nt: TGTGCCACCAGACAGGGGGCGCCCCCTGGAAACACCATATATTTT

d_call: TRBD1
v_call: TRBV4-2
cdr3_length: 19
j_call: TRBJ2-7
cdr3_aa: CASSQVGQGKGPYTYEQYF
cdr3_nt: TGTGCCAGCAGCCAAGTGGGACAGGGTAAGGGCCCCTATACCTACGAGCAGTACTTC

d_call: TRBD2
v_call: TRBV11-2
cdr3_length: 15
j_call: TRBJ2-1
cdr3_aa: CASSLRSGDYNEQFF
cdr3_nt: TGTGCCAGCAGCCTGAGAAGCGGGGACTACAATGAGCAGTTCTTC

d_call: NA
v_call: TRBV7-9
cdr3_length: 16
j_call: TRBJ1-6
cdr3_aa: CASSLAPGGFNSPLHF
cdr3_nt: TGTGCCAGCAGCTTAGCGCCTGGGGGCTTCAATTCACCCCTCCACTTT

d_call: TRBD2
v_call: TRBV6-5
cdr3_length: 13
j_call: TRBJ2-7
cdr3_aa: CASKRGGSYEQYF
cdr3_nt: TGTGCCAGCAAGCGGGGGGGCTCCTACGAGCAGTACTTC

d_call: NA
v_call: TRBV19
cdr3_length: 12
j_call: TRBJ1-2
cdr3_aa: CASSIASYGYTF
cdr3_nt: TGTGCCAGTAGTATAGCCAGCTATGGCTACACCTTC

d_call: NA
v_call: TRBV19
cdr3_length: 14
j_call: TRBJ1-6
cdr3_aa: CASSIGSANSPLHF
cdr3_nt: TGTGCCAGTAGTATCGGGTCGGCCAATTCACCCCTCCACTTT

d_call: TRBD1
v_call: TRBV6-5
cdr3_length: 15
j_call: TRBJ1-6
cdr3_aa: CASSYSWTGGSPLHF
cdr3_nt: TGTGCCAGCAGTTACTCGTGGACAGGGGGCTCACCCCTCCACTTT

d_call: TRBD2
v_call: TRBV19
cdr3_length: 13
j_call: TRBJ2-5
cdr3_aa: CASSILAGETQYF
cdr3_nt: TGTGCCAGTAGTATACTAGCGGGGGAGACCCAGTACTTC